These 23 T cell receptor beta chains were sequenced from one sample in a study of blood T cell repertoires in COVID-19. The repertoire was sequenced with immunoSEQ multiplex PCR; TCRdb's copy has only in-frame clones and lacks some. The sample consists of 120,000 or so clones, 88% of them appearing once. The sequenced sample was peripheral blood. The receptors were gathered from a woman aged 45-65 years with acute or convalescent COVID-19.

This chain joins TRBV12-2 and TRBJ2-3; the table's D gene call, TRBD1, was not cross checked with the DNA. TRBV12-2 has pseudogene status. This CDR3 has 15 amino acids. DNA of the CDR3: TGTGCAACTCAAAGGACAGGCCCTAGCACAGATACGCAGTATTTT. The encoded protein is CATQRTGPSTDTQYF.

The chain is built from TRBV15 and TRBJ2-7, with 11 bases lining up with TRBD1. Germline loops: CDR1 LNHNV, CDR2 YYDKDF (reference sequence). With 0 bases clipped from V and 6 bases from J, the junction kept 4 bases outside the gene matches. The CDR3 is made up of 15 amino acids. The CDR3 spells CATSREGTGGSEQYF. The CDR3 coding sequence is TGTGCCACCAGCAGAGAAGGGACAGGGGGAAGCGAGCAGTACTTC.

The CDR3 loop reads CATSKRTGETNEKLFF. The CDR3 bases are TGTGCCACCAGCAAAAGAACAGGGGAAACTAATGAAAAACTGTTTTTT. V and J are TRBV15 and TRBJ1-4; 7 positions match TRBD1. The CDR3 spans 16 residues. V lost 4 bases, J lost 1 base, and 6 bases stayed unmatched. Germline V gene lookup returns CDR1 LNHNV and CDR2 YYDKDF (reference sequence).

The rearrangement joins TRBV2 to TRBJ2-3; 12 bases agree with TRBD2. The CDR3 contains 16 residues. V trimming: 8 bases; J trimming: 2 bases; junction bases outside the gene matches: 8. Germline CDR1 SNHLY, CDR2 FYNNEI. The CDR3 coding sequence is TGTGCCAGCCAATCGACTAGCGGGAGAGACACAGATACGCAGTATTTT. Its translation: CASQSTSGRDTDTQYF. Full variable domain (remainder filled in from reference TRBV2 and TRBJ2-3): EPEVTQTPSHQVTQMGQEVILRCVPISNHLYFYWYRQILGQKVEFLVSFYNNEISEKSEIFDDQFSVERPDGSNFTLKIRSTKLEDSAMYFCASQSTSGRDTDTQYFGPGTRLTVL.

The genes are TRBV6-1 and TRBJ1-3, with 7 nucleotides matching TRBD1. The J segment lost 0 bases and the V segment lost 4 bases, leaving 6 bases of the junction unmatched. CDR1 and CDR2 (germline): MNHNS, SASEGT. The CDR3 spans 16 residues. Here the CDR3 DNA reads TGTGCCAGCAGTGTGGGACAGCGAGTCTCTGGAAACACCATATATTTT. Translated: CASSVGQRVSGNTIYF.

This clone was counted at least ten times. This chain joins TRBV19 and TRBJ1-5, with TRBD1 as a possible D gene (5 bases). The CDR3 has 13 amino acids. The ends were cut back, 7 bases at V and 3 bases at J, with 10 bases in the middle. The germline CDR1 and CDR2 sequences are LNHDA and SQIVND (reference sequence). DNA of the CDR3: TGTGCCAGTAAGGACACGATCAATCAGCCCCAGCATTTT. It encodes CASKDTINQPQHF.

The V and J genes are TRBV29-1 and TRBJ1-4; D perhaps matches TRBD1 (6 bases). V was trimmed by 6 bases and J by 6 bases, leaving 14 bases between them. The CDR3 is 13 residues long. Looked up from germline, CDR1 is SQVTM and CDR2 is ANQGSEA. CDR3 bases: TGCAGCGTGTTAGGGGGTATGGATGAAAAACTGTTTTTT. This encodes CSVLGGMDEKLFF.

The V and J genes are TRBV12-3 or TRBV12-4 and TRBJ1-2, with D hard to call. V lost 2 bases to trimming and J lost 0 bases, with 4 bases between them. This CDR3 is built from 13 residues. The CDR3 DNA follows: TGTGCCAGCAGTTTACCCGCTAACTATGGCTACACCTTC. It is translated as CASSLPANYGYTF.

This clone appeared a few times. The chain has TRBV29-1 and TRBJ2-7, with a possible D match to TRBD2 (6 bases). V was pared by 5 bases and J by 3 bases, with 11 bases between. The germline CDR1 and CDR2 sequences are SQVTM and ANQGSEA. CDR3 length equals 12 residues. CDR3 amino acids: CSVLGSGYEQYF. The CDR3 nucleotides are TGCAGCGTTCTGGGTAGCGGCTACGAGCAGTACTTC.

The chain combines TRBV2 with TRBJ1-1; D is unresolved. The V gene lost 6 bases and the J gene lost 1 base, with 9 bases spanning the gap. The CDR3 covers 13 residues. CDR1 SNHLY and CDR2 FYNNEI come from the germline V gene. CDR3 loop: CASRAGTNTEAFF. CDR3 nucleotide sequence: TGTGCCAGCAGGGCAGGCACGAACACTGAAGCTTTCTTT.

V and J are TRBV11-2 and TRBJ2-1; 8 positions agree with TRBD1. After removal of 5 bases from V and 3 bases from J, the junction contained 9 bases not matched to a gene. Looked up from germline, CDR1 is SGHAT and CDR2 is FQNNGV. The CDR3 spans 16 residues. Written as DNA, the CDR3 is TGTGCCAGCAGCGCGAGGGGGGACAGGCTCTACAATGAGCAGTTCTTC. Translation: CASSARGDRLYNEQFF.

The rearrangement uses TRBV11-2 and TRBJ2-2; 10 nucleotides line up with TRBD1. Germline CDR1 and CDR2: SGHAT and FQNNGV. The V and J ends lost 6 bases and 7 bases, in that order; junction bases with no gene match: 8. The CDR3 extends over 15 amino acids. CDR3 residues: CASRTTGGPIGELFF. CDR3 in DNA: TGTGCCAGCAGAACGACAGGGGGCCCAATCGGGGAGCTGTTTTTT.

The chain is built from TRBV2 and TRBJ1-2, with D maybe TRBD1 (5 bases). Germline V gives CDR1 SNHLY, CDR2 FYNNEI. The CDR3 is made up of 12 amino acids. V was shortened by 7 bases and J by 5 bases, with 11 bases between the two germline ends. The CDR3 DNA follows: TGTGCCAGCAATCCGGGGGAATATGGCTACACCTTC. This gives the protein CASNPGEYGYTF.

This chain connects TRBV5-4 to TRBJ2-7, with 9 nucleotides matching TRBD2. From germline, CDR1 is SGHNT and CDR2 YYREEE (reference sequence). The V gene end was trimmed by 0 bases and the J gene end by 3 bases; junction bases not matched to a gene: 1. The CDR3 has 14 residues. CDR3: CASSLGSGSYEQYF. Here the CDR3 DNA reads TGTGCCAGCAGCTTGGGTAGCGGGAGCTACGAGCAGTACTTC.

This chain links TRBV2 with TRBJ2-7; 9 bases are shared with TRBD1. Losses at the gene ends were 6 bases for V and 5 bases for J; bases not matched to a gene: 8. This CDR3 comprises 14 residues. Germline loops: CDR1 SNHLY, CDR2 FYNNEI. CDR3 coding DNA: TGTGCCAGCAGCCCGACAGGGGGAGGGAACGAGCAGTACTTC. This gives the protein CASSPTGGGNEQYF.

The rearrangement uses TRBV21-1 and TRBJ2-1; the DNA was not used to check the table's D call, TRBD2. TRBV21-1 is a documented pseudogene. The CDR3 extends over 18 amino acids. The CDR3 loop reads CASSKEDASGKVCDEQFF. The CDR3 DNA is TGTGCCAGCAGCAAAGAGGATGCTAGCGGGAAGGTTTGCGATGAGCAGTTCTTC.

The rearrangement joins TRBV19 to TRBJ1-6; tentative D call: TRBD1 (6 bases). The length of the CDR3 is 15 residues. Trimming removed 2 bases at V and 2 bases at J, with 7 bases between. Germline lookup yields CDR1 LNHDA and CDR2 SQIVND (reference sequence). As DNA, the CDR3 is TGTGCCAGTAGTATACAGGGGACCTATAATTCACCCCTCCACTTT. This sequence encodes CASSIQGTYNSPLHF.

V usage is TRBV29-1 and J usage is TRBJ2-3, with D maybe TRBD1 (5 bases). Trimming pared 5 bases from V and 3 bases from J, leaving 21 bases between. Germline V gene sequence: CDR1 SQVTM, CDR2 ANQGSEA. CDR3 length equals 16 residues. CDR3 DNA: TGCAGCGTTTCCAACTTGCAGGGCGAGTGGACAGATACGCAGTATTTT. This codes for CSVSNLQGEWTDTQYF.

This chain links TRBV7-9 with TRBJ2-5, with D unclear. The germline V and J ends were trimmed by 6 bases and 6 bases, with 11 bases remaining between them. This CDR3 is built from 12 residues. CDR1 and CDR2 (germline): SEHNR, FQNEAQ (reference sequence). The CDR3 loop is CASSPNTQTQYF. CDR3 DNA: TGTGCCAGCAGTCCTAATACCCAGACCCAGTACTTC. The full variable domain, its missing parts supplied by reference TRBV7-9 and TRBJ2-5, is DTGVSQNPRHKITKRGQNVTFRCDPISEHNRLYWYRQTLGQGPEFLTYFQNEAQLEKSRLLSDRFSAERPKGSFSTLEIQRTEQGDSAMYLCASSPNTQTQYFGPGTRLLVL.

The chain combines TRBV11-3 with TRBJ2-1; perhaps TRBD2 as D (6 bases). CDR3 size: 15 residues. Per the germline V gene, CDR1 is SGHNT and CDR2 is YENEEA. V was clipped by 5 bases and J by 0 bases, with 11 bases between them. The DNA for the CDR3 is TGTGCCAGCAGCATGGGACTCAGCTCCTACAATGAGCAGTTCTTC. Residues: CASSMGLSSYNEQFF.

The rearrangement links TRBV6-1 to TRBJ2-7, with D possibly being TRBD2 (5 bases). V was clipped by 2 bases and J by 0 bases, with 8 bases between them. The CDR3 has 14 amino acids. Germline CDR1 is MNHNS and CDR2 is SASEGT. Here the CDR3 reads CASSEFSVSYEQYF. As DNA, the CDR3 is TGTGCCAGCAGTGAATTTAGCGTCTCCTACGAGCAGTACTTC.

This clone has a handful of counts. This chain joins TRBV15 and TRBJ2-7; 8 bases agree with TRBD2. CDR3 length: 15 amino acids. With 2 bases clipped from V and 5 bases from J, the junction kept 8 bases outside the gene matches. CDR1 is LNHNV, CDR2 YYDKDF, per germline (reference sequence). The CDR3 coding sequence is TGTGCCACCAGCAGAAATCAAGCGGGAGTTGACGAGCAGTACTTC. Its protein product is CATSRNQAGVDEQYF.

The CDR3 nucleotides read TGCGCCAGTGGGGCCACAGGGGCTCAAGAGACCCAGTACTTC. Translation gives CASGATGAQETQYF. The genes are TRBV5-1 and TRBJ2-5; 7 nucleotides agree with TRBD1. V was pared by 8 bases and J by 2 bases, with 9 bases of the junction left unmatched. The CDR3 consists of 14 residues. From germline, CDR1 is SGHRS and CDR2 YFSETQ.